The present T cell receptor (beta chain) was sequenced within a study of blood T cell repertoires in COVID-19. As for the study in general: PBMCs, B-cell-depleted T cells, or T cells provided the cDNA or gDNA that made up the material.

Ages ranged from 18 to 89 years, with residence in 24 US areas. Participants were placed into cohorts based on the clinical history they reported. Per the study methods: Using reference gene primer amplification, nucleated cell counts were estimated. Here immunoSEQ multiplex PCR was the method, and the copy in TCRdb shows in-frame clones only, minus some. V and J calls and clone size come straight from that table; D and trimming were deduced from the DNA. The table includes approximately 220,000 clones, roughly 89% detected once. The sequence was collected from a woman in her twenties or thirties with acute COVID-19. The specimen sequenced was PBMCs or T cells enriched from blood (not recorded which).

CDR3 nucleotide sequence: TGTGCCTGGAGTGTACGGGATGGGAGGAATGAGCAGTTCTTC. Encoded protein: CAWSVRDGRNEQFF. The chain joins TRBV30 to TRBJ2-1, with D possibly being TRBD2 (6 bases). Germline-derived CDR1 and CDR2 are GTSNPN and SVGIG (reference sequence). The CDR3 runs to 14 residues. Trimming took off 0 bases at V and 7 bases at J, with 13 bases between the two ends.